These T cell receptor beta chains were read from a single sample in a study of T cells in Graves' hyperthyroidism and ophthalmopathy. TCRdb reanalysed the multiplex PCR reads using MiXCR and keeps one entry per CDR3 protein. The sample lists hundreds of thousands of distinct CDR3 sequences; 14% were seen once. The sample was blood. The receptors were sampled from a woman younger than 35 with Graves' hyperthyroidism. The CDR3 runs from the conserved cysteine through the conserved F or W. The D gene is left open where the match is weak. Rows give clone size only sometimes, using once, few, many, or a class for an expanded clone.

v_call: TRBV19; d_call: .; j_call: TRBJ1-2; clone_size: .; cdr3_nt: TGTGCCAGTACAAGAACGGCATGGCTGGACACCTTC; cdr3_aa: CASTRTAWLDTF
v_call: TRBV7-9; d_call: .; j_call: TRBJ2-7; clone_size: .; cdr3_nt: TGTGCCAGCAGCTTAAAGATGGGCTACGAGCAGTACTTC; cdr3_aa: CASSLKMGYEQYF
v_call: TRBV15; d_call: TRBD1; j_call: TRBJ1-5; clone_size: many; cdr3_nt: TGTGCCACCAGCAGAGATGGGGCAGGGGGAGGCCAGCCCCAGCATTTT; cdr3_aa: CATSRDGAGGGQPQHF
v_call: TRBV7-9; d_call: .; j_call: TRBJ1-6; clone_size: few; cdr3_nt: TGTGCCAGCAGCGTAGGACCAGGACCCCTCCACTTT; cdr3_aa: CASSVGPGPLHF
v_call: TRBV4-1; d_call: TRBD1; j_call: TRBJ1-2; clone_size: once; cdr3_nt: TGCGCCAGCAGCCAAGAAGGGCACGGACAGGGTGTTTGGGGCTACACCTTC; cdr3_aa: CASSQEGHGQGVWGYTF
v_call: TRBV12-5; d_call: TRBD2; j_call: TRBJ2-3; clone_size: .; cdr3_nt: TGTGCTAGTGGTTTGGTACTAGCGGGGGACACAGATACGCAGTATTTT; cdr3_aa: CASGLVLAGDTDTQYF
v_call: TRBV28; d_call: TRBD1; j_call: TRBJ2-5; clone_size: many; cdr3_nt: TGTGCCAGCAGTGCCTCCGGGACAGGGGTTAGATCTGAGACCCAGTACTTC; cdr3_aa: CASSASGTGVRSETQYF
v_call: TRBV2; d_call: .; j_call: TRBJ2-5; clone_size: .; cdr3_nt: TGTGCCAGCATGGCGGTGACCCAGTACTTC; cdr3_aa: CASMAVTQYF
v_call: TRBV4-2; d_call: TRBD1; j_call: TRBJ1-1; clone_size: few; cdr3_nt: TGTGCCAGCAGCCAAGAATGGACAGGGGCCACTGAAGCTTTCTTT; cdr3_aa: CASSQEWTGATEAFF
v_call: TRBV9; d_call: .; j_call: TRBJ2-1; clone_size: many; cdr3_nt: TGTGCCAGCAGCGTAGAATACAATGAGCAGTTCTTC; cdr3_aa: CASSVEYNEQFF
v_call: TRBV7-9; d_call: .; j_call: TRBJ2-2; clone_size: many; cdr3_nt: TGTGCCAGCAGCCGAGGCGCGGCGAACACCGGGGAGCTGTTTTTT; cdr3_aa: CASSRGAANTGELFF
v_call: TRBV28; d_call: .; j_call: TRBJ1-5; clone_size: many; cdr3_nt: TGTGCCAGCAGTTTCGGAGAAAATTGGGGCAATCAGCCCCAGCATTTT; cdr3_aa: CASSFGENWGNQPQHF
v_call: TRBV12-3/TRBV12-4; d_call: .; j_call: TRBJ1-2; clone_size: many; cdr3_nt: TGTGCCAGCACGCCCGGGGCCCTCGGTAATGGCTACACCTTC; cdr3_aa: CASTPGALGNGYTF
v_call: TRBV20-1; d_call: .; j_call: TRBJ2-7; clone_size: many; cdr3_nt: TGCAGTGCGGGTCCGGGACTCAGGAACTACGAGCAGTACTTC; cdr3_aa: CSAGPGLRNYEQYF
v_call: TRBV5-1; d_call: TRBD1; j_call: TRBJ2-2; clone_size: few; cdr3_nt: TGCGCCAGCAGCATCGACAGGGGGACCGGGGAGCTGTTTTTT; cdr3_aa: CASSIDRGTGELFF
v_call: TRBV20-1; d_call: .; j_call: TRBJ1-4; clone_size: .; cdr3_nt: TGCAGTGCTGATGGACATGAAAAACTGTTTTTT; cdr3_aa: CSADGHEKLFF
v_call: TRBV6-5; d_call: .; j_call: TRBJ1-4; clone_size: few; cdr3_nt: TGTGCCAGCAGTTACAGGGTTAATGAAAAACTGTTTTTT; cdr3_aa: CASSYRVNEKLFF
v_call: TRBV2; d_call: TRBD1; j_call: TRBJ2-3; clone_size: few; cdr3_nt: TGTGCCAGCAGCTCGGCCGGGACAGAAAGCACAGATACGCAGTATTTT; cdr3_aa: CASSSAGTESTDTQYF
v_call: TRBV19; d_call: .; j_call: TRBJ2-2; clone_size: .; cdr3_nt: TGTGCCAGTAGTAGGACTATTACGAACACCGGGGAGCTGTTTTTT; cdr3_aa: CASSRTITNTGELFF
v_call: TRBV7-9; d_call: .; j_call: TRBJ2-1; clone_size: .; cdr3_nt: TGTGCCAGCAGCCGTGGAGCGGGTAGGGCCTACAATGAGCAGTTCTTC; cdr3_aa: CASSRGAGRAYNEQFF
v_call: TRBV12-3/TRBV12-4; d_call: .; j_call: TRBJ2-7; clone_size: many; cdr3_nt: TGTGCCAGCAGTTCCCGACCCCTGGGGGCCTACGAGCAGTACTTC; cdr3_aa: CASSSRPLGAYEQYF
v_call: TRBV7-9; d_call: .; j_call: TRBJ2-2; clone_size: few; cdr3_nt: TGTGCCAGCAGCTCAGTCCCCTTACCCGGGGAGCTGTTTTTT; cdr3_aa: CASSSVPLPGELFF
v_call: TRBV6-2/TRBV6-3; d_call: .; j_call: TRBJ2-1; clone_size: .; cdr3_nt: TGTGCCAGCAGTTACGTTGGGGGCCCGCTCGACGATGAGCAGTTCTTC; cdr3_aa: CASSYVGGPLDDEQFF
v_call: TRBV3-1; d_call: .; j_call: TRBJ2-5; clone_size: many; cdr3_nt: TGTGCCAGCAGCCAAGAGGGACTCGTGCTGATGACCCAGTACTTC; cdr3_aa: CASSQEGLVLMTQYF
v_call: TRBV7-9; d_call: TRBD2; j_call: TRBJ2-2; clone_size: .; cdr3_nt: TGTGCCAGCAGCTTTGGACTAGCGGGACTCACCGGGGAGCTGTTTTTT; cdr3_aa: CASSFGLAGLTGELFF
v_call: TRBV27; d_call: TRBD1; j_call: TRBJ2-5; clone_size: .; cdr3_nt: TGTGCCAGCAGTTTTGGTCGGGCCCCACGTCGGGACAGGCAAGAGACCCAGTACTTC; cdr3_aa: CASSFGRAPRRDRQETQYF
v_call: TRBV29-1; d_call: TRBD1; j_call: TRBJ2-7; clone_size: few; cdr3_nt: TGCAGCGTTGAGGGACAGGGAACCTACGAGCAGTACTTC; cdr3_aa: CSVEGQGTYEQYF
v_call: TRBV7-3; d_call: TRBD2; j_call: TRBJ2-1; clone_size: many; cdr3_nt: TGTGCCAGCAGCTTAAATCCCCGGACTAGCGGTTACAATGAGCAGTTCTTC; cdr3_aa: CASSLNPRTSGYNEQFF
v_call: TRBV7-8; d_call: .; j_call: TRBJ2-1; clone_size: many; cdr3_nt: TGTGCCAGCAGCTCGGGGGCCACGACTAGCTCCTACAATGAGCAGTTCTTC; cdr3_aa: CASSSGATTSSYNEQFF
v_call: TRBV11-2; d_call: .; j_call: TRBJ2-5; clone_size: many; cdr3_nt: TGTGCCAGCAGCTTGGGGTACAGTGGGACGGCCCAGTACTTC; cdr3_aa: CASSLGYSGTAQYF
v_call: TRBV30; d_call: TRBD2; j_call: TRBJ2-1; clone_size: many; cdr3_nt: TGTGCCTGGCGTAGCGGGGAAAATGAGCAGTTCTTC; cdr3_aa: CAWRSGENEQFF
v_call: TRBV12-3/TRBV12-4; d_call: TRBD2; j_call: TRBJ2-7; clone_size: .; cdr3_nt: TGTGCCAGCAGTTTTAGACTAGCGGACTACGAGCAGTACTTC; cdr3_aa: CASSFRLADYEQYF
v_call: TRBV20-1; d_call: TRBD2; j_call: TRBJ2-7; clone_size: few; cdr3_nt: TGCAGTGCTAAGGCCGGGACTAGCGTATACGAGCAGTACTTC; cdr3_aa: CSAKAGTSVYEQYF
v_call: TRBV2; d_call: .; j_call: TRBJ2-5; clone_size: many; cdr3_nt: TGTGCCAGCGGGAGGCCAGAGACCCAGTACTTC; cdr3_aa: CASGRPETQYF
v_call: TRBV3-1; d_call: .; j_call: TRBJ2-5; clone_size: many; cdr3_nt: TGTGCCAGCAGCCAAGCTGCGCCCCAAGAGACCCAGTACTTC; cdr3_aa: CASSQAAPQETQYF
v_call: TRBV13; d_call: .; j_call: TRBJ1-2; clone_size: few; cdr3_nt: TGTGCCAGCAGTTTGCAGGGGCCCGGCTATGGCTACACCTTC; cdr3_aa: CASSLQGPGYGYTF
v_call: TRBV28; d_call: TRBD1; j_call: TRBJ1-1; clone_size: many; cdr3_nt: TGTGCCAGCACTCTTTCAGGGGGGGATGAAGCTTTCTTT; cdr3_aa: CASTLSGGDEAFF
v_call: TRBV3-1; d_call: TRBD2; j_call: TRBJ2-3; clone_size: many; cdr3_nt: TGTGCCAGCAGCCTCAATAGCGGGAGCCGCACAGATACGCAGTATTTT; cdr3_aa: CASSLNSGSRTDTQYF
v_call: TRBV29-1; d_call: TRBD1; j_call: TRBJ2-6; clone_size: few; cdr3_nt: TGCAGCGTTGGGTCCGGGACAGGTATTAGTGGGGCCAACGTCCTGACTTTC; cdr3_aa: CSVGSGTGISGANVLTF
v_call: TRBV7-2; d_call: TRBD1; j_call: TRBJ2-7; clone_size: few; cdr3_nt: TGTGCCAGCAGCCTCGGGACAGGGAGGAGCGAGCAGTACTTC; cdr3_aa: CASSLGTGRSEQYF
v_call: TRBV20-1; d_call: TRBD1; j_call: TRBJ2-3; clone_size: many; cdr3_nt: TGCAGTGCGCTCGGGACAGGGGACACAGATACGCAGTATTTT; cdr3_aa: CSALGTGDTDTQYF